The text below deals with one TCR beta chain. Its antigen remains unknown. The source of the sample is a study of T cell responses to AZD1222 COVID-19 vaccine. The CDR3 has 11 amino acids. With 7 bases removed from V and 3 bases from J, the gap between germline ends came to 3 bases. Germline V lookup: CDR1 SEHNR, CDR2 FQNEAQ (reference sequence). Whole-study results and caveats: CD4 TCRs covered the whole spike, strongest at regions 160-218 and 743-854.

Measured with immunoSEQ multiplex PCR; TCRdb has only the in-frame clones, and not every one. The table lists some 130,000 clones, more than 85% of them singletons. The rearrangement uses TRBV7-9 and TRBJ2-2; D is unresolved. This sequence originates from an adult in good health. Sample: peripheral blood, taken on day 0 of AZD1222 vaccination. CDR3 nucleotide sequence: TGTGCCAGCACGGACACCGGGGAGCTGTTTTTT. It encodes CASTDTGELFF.